This T cell receptor (beta chain) came from a study of T-cell memory formation after mild COVID-19. Study overall: Clusters of TCRs were largely donor specific.

TCRdb redid the calling of the 5' RACE reads with MiXCR, one entry per CDR3 protein. The sample consists of 300,000 to 350,000 distinct CDR3 sequences, around 15% of them appearing once. Notes on this clonotype: The antigen is undetermined.

Germline trimming cut 8 bases from V and 2 bases from J; bases unmatched to any gene: 10. CDR3 length equals 15 residues. CDR1 is WSHSY, CDR2 SAAADI, per germline. Study-level results: Researchers report contracting CD4+ clones mostly in CM and EM, with CD8+ clones in EMRA.

The receptor's source is a man younger than 30 who had mild COVID-19 (a few samples of this study predate the infection). Cell type and time point are not known. The source material was PBMCs or a T cell subset sorted from them (not recorded which). The V call is TRBV10-2, the J call TRBJ2-3; TRBD1 matches 7 bases. CDR3 DNA: TGCGCCAGCTCCGACTACCAGGGGGTCACAGATACGCAGTATTTT. It codes for CASSDYQGVTDTQYF.